What follows describes a single TCR beta chain. V lost 2 bases to trimming and J lost 8 bases, with 9 bases between them. CDR1 is LNHDA, CDR2 SQIVND, per germline (reference sequence). The CDR3 sequence is 13 residues long. The data derive from a study of spatial heterogeneity in lung cancer. Time point reported: blood at routine non-recurrence follow-up after resection. TCRdb re-called the 5' RACE reads through MiXCR, storing one row per CDR3 protein. The sample includes 39,000 or so distinct CDR3 sequences, about 10% of them seen just once. Source: PBMCs, taken at follow-up. The rearrangement links TRBV19 to TRBJ2-2; D is perhaps TRBD1 or TRBD2 (5 bases each). The receptor comes from a female donor with early-stage non-small cell lung cancer. In DNA, the CDR3 is TGTGCCAGTAGTATATTGGGGGATGGGGAGCTGTTTTTT. Protein product: CASSILGDGELFF.